This T cell receptor beta chain was found in a study of CD8 T cells in ankylosing spondylitis (TCRdb year 2017). About the study as a whole: The study profiled T cell receptor beta repertoires in healthy donors and ankylosing spondylitis patients to find disease-linked TCR variants. The full study cohort comprised around 25 ankylosing spondylitis patients and 85 to 120 healthy donors. Peripheral blood was sampled, and synovial fluid was also collected from ankylosing spondylitis patients.

This clonotype was seen many times. What antigen it recognizes has not been identified. No base quality values were provided; no much bigger clone lies one nucleotide off. Sequenced using an Illumina HiSeq 2500. Quantitative 5'-RACE with molecular barcodes was used to prepare TCR beta libraries. The authors' pipeline ran thus. To identify disease-linked TCR variants, a new computational method was used, one built on a probabilistic model of VDJ rearrangement. TCRdb reprocessed the public reads (quality trimming at Q25 with fastp, clone calling with MiXCR) and kept in-frame beta chains. Each entry is one CDR3 protein sequence, shown with its most common DNA and genes. What appears here as the V and J calls and clone size reflects TCRdb's work, not the paper's. The sample table lists over 600,000 distinct CDR3 sequences, roughly 19% of them with a count of one. The top ten hold 19% of the sample. Summary of the overall study and its limitations: The disease-linked clones had a CD8+ phenotype and were found at relatively low frequencies in peripheral blood. A TCR beta motif of several highly homologous amino acid variants appeared characteristic of blood from ankylosing spondylitis patients. Some motif variants had previously been reported in the synovial fluid and blood of reactive arthritis patients, which suggests shared mechanisms of disease initiation. According to the report, matched synovial fluid samples from ankylosing spondylitis patients were significantly enriched for the disease-linked clones.

V gives up 4 bases and J gives up 3 bases, and the segment between their germline ends measures 9 bases. The CDR3 has 13 amino acids, counting the end cysteine and phenylalanine. Solely the CDR3 DNA is kept, with 39 bases framed from the first base. The source is a male donor with ankylosing spondylitis. The V gene is TRBV12-3 or TRBV12-4 and the J gene is TRBJ1-2, with the D gene uncertain. Sequenced sample: blood, either unsorted or a sorted T cell fraction (not recorded which). The sequenced DNA is TGTGCCAGCAGTTCGGAGGGATACTATGGCTACACCTTC. Translated, this is CASSSEGYYGYTF.